Given below is one T cell receptor beta chain in context. Here immunoSEQ multiplex PCR was the method, and the copy in TCRdb shows in-frame clones only, minus some. The sample lists a few hundred thousand clones, 86% occurring once. This sample is drawn from a study of blood T cell repertoires in COVID-19. Overall study context: Researchers got acute and convalescent COVID-19 samples from the United States, Italy and Spain.

In germline, CDR1 is SGHTA, CDR2 FQGNSA. Between the trimmed V and J ends, which lost 5 bases and 5 bases, there was a span of 15 bases. There are 14 residues in the CDR3. Patients from Seattle were sampled longitudinally, starting during active infection. Sequencing was performed on peripheral blood. The receptor comes from an older woman with COVID-19, enrolled during active disease. V usage is TRBV7-2 and J usage is TRBJ2-5, with a possible D match to TRBD2 (5 bases). The CDR3 bases are TGTGCCAGCAGCCTTAACTGGGTAGCGGAGACCCAGTACTTC. Protein product: CASSLNWVAETQYF. Full variable domain (outside the CDR3, taken from reference TRBV7-2 and TRBJ2-5): GAGVSQSPSNKVTEKGKDVELRCDPISGHTALYWYRQSLGQGLEFLIYFQGNSAPDKSGLPSDRFSAERTGGSVSTLTIQRTQQEDSAVYLCASSLNWVAETQYFGPGTRLLVL.